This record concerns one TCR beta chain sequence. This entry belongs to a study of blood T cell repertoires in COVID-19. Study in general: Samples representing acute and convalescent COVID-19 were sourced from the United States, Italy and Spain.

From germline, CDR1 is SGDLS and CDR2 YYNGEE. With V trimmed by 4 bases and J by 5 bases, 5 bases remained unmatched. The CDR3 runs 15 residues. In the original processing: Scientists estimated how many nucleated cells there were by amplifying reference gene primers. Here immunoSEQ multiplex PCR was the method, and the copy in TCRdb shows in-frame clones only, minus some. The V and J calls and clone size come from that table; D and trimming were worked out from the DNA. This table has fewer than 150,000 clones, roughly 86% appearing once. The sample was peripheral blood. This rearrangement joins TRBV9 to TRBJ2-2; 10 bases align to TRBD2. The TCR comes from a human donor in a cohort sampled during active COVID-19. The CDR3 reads CASSPGAGGTGELFF. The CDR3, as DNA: TGTGCCAGCAGCCCCGGAGCGGGAGGGACCGGGGAGCTGTTTTTT.